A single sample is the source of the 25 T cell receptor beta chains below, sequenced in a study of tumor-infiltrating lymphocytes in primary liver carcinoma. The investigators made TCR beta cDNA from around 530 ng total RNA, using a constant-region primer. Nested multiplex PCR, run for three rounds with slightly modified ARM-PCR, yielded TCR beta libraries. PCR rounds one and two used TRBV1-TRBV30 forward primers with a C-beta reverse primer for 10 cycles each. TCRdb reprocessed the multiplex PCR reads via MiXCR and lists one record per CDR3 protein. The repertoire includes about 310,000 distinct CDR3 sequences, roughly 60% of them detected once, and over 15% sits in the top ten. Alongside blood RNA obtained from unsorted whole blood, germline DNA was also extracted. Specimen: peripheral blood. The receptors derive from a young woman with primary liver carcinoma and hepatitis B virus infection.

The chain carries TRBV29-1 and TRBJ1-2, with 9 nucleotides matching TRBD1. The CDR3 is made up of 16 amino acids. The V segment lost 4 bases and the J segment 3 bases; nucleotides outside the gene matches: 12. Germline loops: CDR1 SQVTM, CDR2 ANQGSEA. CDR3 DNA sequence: TGCAGCGTTGGAAAAAGTCAGGGGGACAGGGACTATGGCTACACCTTC. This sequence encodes CSVGKSQGDRDYGYTF.

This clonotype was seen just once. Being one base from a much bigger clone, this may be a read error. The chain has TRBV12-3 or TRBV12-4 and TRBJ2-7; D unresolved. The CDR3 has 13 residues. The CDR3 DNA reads TGTGCCAGCAGCTTCTACACTCCCTACGAGCAGTGCTTC. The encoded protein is CASSFYTPYEQCF.

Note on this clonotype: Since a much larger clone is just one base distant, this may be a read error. CDR3 in DNA: TGTGGCAGCTCTTGGGACCAAGAGACCCAGTACTTC. Translated: CGSSWDQETQYF. The V call is TRBV5-4, the J call TRBJ2-5; D call uncertain. The CDR3 is 12 amino acids. The germline gives CDR1 SGHNT, CDR2 YYREEE (reference sequence).

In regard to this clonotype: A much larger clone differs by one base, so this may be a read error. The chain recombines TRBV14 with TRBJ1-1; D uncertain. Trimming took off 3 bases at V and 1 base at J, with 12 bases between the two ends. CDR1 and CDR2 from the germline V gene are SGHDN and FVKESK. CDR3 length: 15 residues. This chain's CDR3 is CASSHFGGPNTEAFF. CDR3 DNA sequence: TGTGCCAGCAGCCACTTTGGAGGACCGAACACTGAAGCTTTCTTT.

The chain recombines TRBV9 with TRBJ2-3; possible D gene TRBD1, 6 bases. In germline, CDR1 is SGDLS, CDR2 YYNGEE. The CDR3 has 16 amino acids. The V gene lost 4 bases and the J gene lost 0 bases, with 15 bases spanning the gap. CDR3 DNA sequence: TGTGCCAGCAGCATCGCACCAACAGGGAGCACAGATACGCAGTATTTT. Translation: CASSIAPTGSTDTQYF.

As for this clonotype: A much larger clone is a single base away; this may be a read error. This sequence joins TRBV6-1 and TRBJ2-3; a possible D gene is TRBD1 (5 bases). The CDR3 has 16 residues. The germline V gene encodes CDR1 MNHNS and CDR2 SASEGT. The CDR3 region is CVSQGRFGSGTDTQYF. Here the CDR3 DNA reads TGTGTCAGCCAGGGTAGATTTGGTTCTGGCACAGATACGCAGTATTTT.

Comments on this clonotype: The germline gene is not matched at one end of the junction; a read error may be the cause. As DNA, the CDR3 is TGCGCCAGCAACCAAGATGGGGACTATTACAATGAGCAGTTCTTC. It yields the protein CASNQDGDYYNEQFF. V and J are TRBV4-3 and TRBJ2-1; 7 nucleotides line up with TRBD2. Germline values: CDR1 LGHNA, CDR2 YSLEER. The CDR3 contains 15 residues.

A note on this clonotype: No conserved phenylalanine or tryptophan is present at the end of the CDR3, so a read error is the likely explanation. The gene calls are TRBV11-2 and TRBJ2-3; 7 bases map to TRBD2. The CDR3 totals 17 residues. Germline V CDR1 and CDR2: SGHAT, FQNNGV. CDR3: CANSSAWASGPKDTQYL. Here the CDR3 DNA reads TGTGCCAACAGCTCCGCCTGGGCTAGCGGACCCAAAGATACGCAGTATCTT.

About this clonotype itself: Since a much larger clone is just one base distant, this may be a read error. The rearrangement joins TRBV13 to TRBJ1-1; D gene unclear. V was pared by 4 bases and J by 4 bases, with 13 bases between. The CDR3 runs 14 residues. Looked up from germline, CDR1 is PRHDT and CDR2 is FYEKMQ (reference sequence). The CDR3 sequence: CASSSVAYGTEAFF. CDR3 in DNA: TGTGCCAGCAGCTCCGTGGCGTACGGCACTGAAGCTTTCTTT.

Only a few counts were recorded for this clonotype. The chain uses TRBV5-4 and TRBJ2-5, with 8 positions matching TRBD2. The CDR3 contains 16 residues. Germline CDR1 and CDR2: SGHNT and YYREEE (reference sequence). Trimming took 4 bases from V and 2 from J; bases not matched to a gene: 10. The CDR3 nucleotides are TGTGCCAGCAGCGGCGGACCCGGGACTAGGCAAGAGACCCAGTACTTC. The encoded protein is CASSGGPGTRQETQYF.

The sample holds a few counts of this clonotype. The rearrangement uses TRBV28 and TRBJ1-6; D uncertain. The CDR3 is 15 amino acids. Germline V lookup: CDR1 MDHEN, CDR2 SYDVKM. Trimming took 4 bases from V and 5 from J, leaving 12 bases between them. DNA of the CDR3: TGTGCCAGCAGTTATGGACTTCCCAATAATTCACCCCTCCACTTT. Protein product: CASSYGLPNNSPLHF. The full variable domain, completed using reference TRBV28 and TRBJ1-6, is DVKVTQSSRYLVKRTGEKVFLECVQDMDHENMFWYRQDPGLGLRLIYFSYDVKMKEKGDIPEGYSVSREKKERFSLILESASTNQTSMYLCASSYGLPNNSPLHFGNGTRLTVT.

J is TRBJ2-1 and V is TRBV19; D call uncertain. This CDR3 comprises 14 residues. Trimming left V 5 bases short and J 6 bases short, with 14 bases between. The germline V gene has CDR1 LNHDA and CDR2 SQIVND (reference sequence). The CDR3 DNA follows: TGTGCCAGTAGTTATCAGGATAGTGGCAATGAGCAGTTCTTC. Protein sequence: CASSYQDSGNEQFF.

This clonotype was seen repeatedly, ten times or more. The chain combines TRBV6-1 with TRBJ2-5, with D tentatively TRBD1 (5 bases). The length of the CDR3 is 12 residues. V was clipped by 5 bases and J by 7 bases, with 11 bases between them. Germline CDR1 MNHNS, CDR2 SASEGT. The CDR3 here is CASSISGATQYF. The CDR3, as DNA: TGTGCCAGCAGTATCAGTGGGGCGACCCAGTACTTC.

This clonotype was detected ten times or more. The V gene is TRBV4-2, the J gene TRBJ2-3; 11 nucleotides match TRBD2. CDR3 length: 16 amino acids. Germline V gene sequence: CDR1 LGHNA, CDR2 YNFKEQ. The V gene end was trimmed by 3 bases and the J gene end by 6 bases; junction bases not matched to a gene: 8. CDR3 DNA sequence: TGTGCCAGCAGCCAGGAAATAGCGGGAGGGCGGGATACGCAGTATTTT. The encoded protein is CASSQEIAGGRDTQYF.

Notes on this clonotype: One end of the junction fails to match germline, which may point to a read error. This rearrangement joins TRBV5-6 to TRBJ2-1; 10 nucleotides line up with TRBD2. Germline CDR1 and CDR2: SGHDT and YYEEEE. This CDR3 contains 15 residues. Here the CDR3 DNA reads TGTGCCAGCAGCCCAACCGGGACTAGCGCTTATGAGCAGTTTTTC. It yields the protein CASSPTGTSAYEQFF.

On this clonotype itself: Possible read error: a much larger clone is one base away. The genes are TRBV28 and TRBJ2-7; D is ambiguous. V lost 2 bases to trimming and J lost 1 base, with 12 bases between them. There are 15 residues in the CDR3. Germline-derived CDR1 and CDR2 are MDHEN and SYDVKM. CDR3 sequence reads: CASSLTDRGSYEQYF. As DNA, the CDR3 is TGTGCCAGCAGTTTAACGGACCGAGGATCCTACGAGCAGTACTTC.

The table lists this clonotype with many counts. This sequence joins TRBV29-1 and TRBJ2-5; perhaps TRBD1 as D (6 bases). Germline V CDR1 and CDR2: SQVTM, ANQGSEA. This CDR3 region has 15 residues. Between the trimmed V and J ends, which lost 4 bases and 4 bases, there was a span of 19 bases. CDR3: CSVVPLGQGIETQYF. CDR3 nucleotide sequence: TGCAGCGTTGTCCCGTTGGGGCAGGGGATAGAGACCCAGTACTTC.

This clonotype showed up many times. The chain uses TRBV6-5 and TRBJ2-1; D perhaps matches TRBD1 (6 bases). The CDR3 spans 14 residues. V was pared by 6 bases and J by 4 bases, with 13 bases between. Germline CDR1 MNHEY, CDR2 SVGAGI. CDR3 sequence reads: CASRKGDRYNEQFF. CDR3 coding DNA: TGTGCCAGCAGGAAGGGGGATAGGTACAATGAGCAGTTCTTC.

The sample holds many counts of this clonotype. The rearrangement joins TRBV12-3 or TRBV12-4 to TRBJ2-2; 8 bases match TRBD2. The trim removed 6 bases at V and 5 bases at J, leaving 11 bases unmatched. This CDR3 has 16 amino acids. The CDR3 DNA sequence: TGTGCCAGCAGGGAACCCGGGAGGGCCAGTACCGGGGAGCTGTTTTTT. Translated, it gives CASREPGRASTGELFF.

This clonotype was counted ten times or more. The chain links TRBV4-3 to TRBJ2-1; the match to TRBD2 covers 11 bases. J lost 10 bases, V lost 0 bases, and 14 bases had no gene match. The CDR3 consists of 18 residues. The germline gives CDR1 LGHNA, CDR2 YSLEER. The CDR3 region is CASSQDLVSSGRRGEQFF. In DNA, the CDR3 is TGCGCCAGCAGCCAAGATCTTGTGTCTAGCGGGAGGAGAGGGGAGCAGTTCTTC.

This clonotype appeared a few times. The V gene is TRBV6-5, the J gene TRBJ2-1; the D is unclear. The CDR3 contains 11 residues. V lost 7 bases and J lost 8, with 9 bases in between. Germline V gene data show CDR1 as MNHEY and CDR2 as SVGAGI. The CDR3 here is CASTLGYEQFF. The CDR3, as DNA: TGTGCCAGCACCCTAGGGTATGAGCAGTTCTTC.

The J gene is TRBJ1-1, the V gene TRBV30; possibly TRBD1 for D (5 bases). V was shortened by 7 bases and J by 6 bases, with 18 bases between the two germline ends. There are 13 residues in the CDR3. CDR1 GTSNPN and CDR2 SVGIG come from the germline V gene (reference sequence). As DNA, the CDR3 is TGTGCCTTCTACAGGAATCGGGGGTCTGAAGCTTTCTTT. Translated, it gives CAFYRNRGSEAFF.

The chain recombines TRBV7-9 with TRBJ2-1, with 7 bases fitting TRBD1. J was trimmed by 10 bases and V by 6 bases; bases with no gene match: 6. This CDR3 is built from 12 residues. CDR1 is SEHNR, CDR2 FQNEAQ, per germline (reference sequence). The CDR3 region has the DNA TGTGCCAGCAGTCTGGGACAGAAGGAGCAGTTCTTC. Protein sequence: CASSLGQKEQFF. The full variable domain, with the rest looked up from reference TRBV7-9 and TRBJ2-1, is DTGVSQNPRHKITKRGQNVTFRCDPISEHNRLYWYRQTLGQGPEFLTYFQNEAQLEKSRLLSDRFSAERPKGSFSTLEIQRTEQGDSAMYLCASSLGQKEQFFGPGTRLTVL.

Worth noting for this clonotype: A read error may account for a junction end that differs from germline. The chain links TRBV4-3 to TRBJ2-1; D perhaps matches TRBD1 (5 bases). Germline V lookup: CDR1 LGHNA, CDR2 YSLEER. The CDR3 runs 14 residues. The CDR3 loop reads CDSSPGGQGNEQFF. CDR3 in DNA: TGCGACAGCAGCCCGGGCGGACAAGGCAATGAGCAGTTCTTC.

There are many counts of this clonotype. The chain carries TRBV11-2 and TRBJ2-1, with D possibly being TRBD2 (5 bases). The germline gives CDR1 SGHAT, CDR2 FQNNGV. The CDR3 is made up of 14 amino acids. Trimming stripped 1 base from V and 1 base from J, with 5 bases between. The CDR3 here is CASSLGTSYNEQFF. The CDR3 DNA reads TGTGCCAGCAGCTTAGGGACTTCCTACAATGAGCAGTTCTTC.